A selection of T cell receptor beta chains follows, all from one sample in a study of blood T cell repertoires in COVID-19. Assay used: immunoSEQ multiplex PCR; TCRdb lists only in-frame clones, some missing. Counted here are some 70,000 clones, roughly three quarters occurring once; the ten biggest clones make up roughly a tenth. The specimen sequenced was peripheral blood. The origin of the receptors is a woman aged 45-65 years with acute or convalescent COVID-19. Each CDR3 is given with its conserved first and last residue. The order of the fields is V gene, J gene, CDR3 protein.

TRBV5-4,TRBJ2-7,CASSRSGTSGNEQYF
TRBV5-8,TRBJ2-1,CASSLGQGGNEQFF
TRBV5-1,TRBJ2-5,CASSPLAGDGETQYF
TRBV9,TRBJ2-5,CASSVEGGAGFQETQYF
TRBV11-2,TRBJ2-1,CASTLIPNGEQFF
TRBV12-3/TRBV12-4,TRBJ1-1,CASSFRGTAEAFF
TRBV5-4,TRBJ1-6,CASSLDRDNSPLHF
TRBV9,TRBJ2-4,CASSGGTASKNIQYF
TRBV9,TRBJ2-2,CASSAGTGELFF
TRBV3-1/TRBV3-2,TRBJ2-2,CASSGFPGELFF
TRBV6-5,TRBJ1-4,CASSPGQGGSEKLFF
TRBV29-1,TRBJ1-1,CSASTGGLGTEAFF
TRBV7-9,TRBJ1-2,CASSLDKGNRLGYTF
TRBV5-5,TRBJ1-2,CASSAGTADVYGYTF
TRBV11-2,TRBJ2-3,CASSYLGLLDADTQYF
TRBV10-2,TRBJ2-1,CASRDGGYNEQFF
TRBV2,TRBJ1-1,CAILAGQGYAEAFF
TRBV3-1/TRBV3-2,TRBJ1-4,CASSQAGGYEKLFF
TRBV3-1/TRBV3-2,TRBJ1-1,CASSQTGTEAFF
TRBV19,TRBJ2-1,CATQRGGGNEQFF
TRBV30,TRBJ2-2,CAWRQGGTGELFF
TRBV6-6,TRBJ1-5,CASSYPESNQPQHF
TRBV5-6,TRBJ1-1,CASSPTGGADTEAFF
TRBV25-1,TRBJ2-5,CASSEVVTTYQETQYF
TRBV6-5,TRBJ2-7,CASSSRGNYEQYF
TRBV30,TRBJ2-7,CAWRQVYEQYF
TRBV7-3,TRBJ2-3,CASSIQGAGTDTQYF
TRBV10-3,TRBJ2-2,CAINVGQGNTGELFF
TRBV11-2,TRBJ2-7,CASSLGLDSSYEQYF
TRBV5-4,TRBJ2-3,CASSPLAGGGADTQYF
TRBV2,TRBJ1-2,CASSEHDSYGYTF
TRBV6-1,TRBJ2-6,CASSAYGSSGANVLTF
TRBV21-1,TRBJ2-2,CASSKDVSGRGSTGELFF
TRBV7-2,TRBJ1-1,CAGKGQPNTEAFF
TRBV21-1,TRBJ2-2,CASSKEGQGATGELFF
TRBV5-5,TRBJ2-2,CASSLGVGIGELFF
TRBV9,TRBJ2-7,CASSVGPTGIEQYF
TRBV9,TRBJ1-3,CASSVGQGNTIYF
TRBV15,TRBJ1-5,CATSRDLLPSPQHF
TRBV27,TRBJ1-2,CASRRAGGDYGYTF
TRBV18,TRBJ1-1,CASSPRKGENTEAFF
TRBV4-3,TRBJ1-3,CASSQATGGSGNTIYF
TRBV28,TRBJ1-2,CASSFLRGVHYGYTF
TRBV19,TRBJ2-4,CASSITGAKNIQYF
TRBV18,TRBJ1-2,CASSPGLTEGGYTF
TRBV6-6,TRBJ2-2,CASSYSGARGELFF
TRBV6-5,TRBJ2-6,CAIALTGANVLTF
TRBV7-3,TRBJ2-5,CASSRDREETQYF
TRBV6-5,TRBJ2-3,CASSYSVQGGGTQYF
TRBV28,TRBJ2-5,CASRNGSPAQETQYF
TRBV5-1,TRBJ2-7,CASSFEGSRNEQCF
TRBV6-5,TRBJ1-6,CATKGPGDNSPLHF
TRBV10-3,TRBJ1-2,CAISEPPRYTGAGYTF
TRBV28,TRBJ1-2,CASSLAGSTTVGYTF
TRBV6-1,TRBJ2-7,CASSEAGHTYEQYF